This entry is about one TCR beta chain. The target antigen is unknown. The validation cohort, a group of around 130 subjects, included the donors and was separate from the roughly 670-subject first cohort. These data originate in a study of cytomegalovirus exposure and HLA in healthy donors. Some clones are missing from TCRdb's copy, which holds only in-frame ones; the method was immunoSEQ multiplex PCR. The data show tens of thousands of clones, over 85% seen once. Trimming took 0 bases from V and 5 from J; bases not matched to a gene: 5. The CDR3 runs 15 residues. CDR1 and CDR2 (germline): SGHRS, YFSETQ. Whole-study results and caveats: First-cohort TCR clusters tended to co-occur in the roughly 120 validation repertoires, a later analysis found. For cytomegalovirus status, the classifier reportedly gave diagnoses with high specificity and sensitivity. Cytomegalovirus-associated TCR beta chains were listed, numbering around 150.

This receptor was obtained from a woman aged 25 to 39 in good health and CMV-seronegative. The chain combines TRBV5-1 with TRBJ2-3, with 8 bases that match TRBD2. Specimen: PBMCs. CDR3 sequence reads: CASSLARGGGDTQYF. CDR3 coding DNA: TGCGCCAGCAGCTTGGCCCGGGGGGGTGGAGATACGCAGTATTTT. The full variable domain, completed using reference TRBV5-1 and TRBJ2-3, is KAGVTQTPRYLIKTRGQQVTLSCSPISGHRSVSWYQQTPGQGLQFLFEYFSETQRNKGNFPGRFSGRQFSNSRSEMNVSTLELGDSALYLCASSLARGGGDTQYFGPGTRLTVL.